The sequence of this TCR beta chain was determined in a study of radiation and T cells in renal cell carcinoma. The overall study: Nephrectomy followed 15 Gy stereotactic body radiation by 4 weeks.

Time point described: baseline pretreatment blood. Treatment indicated: 15 Gy SBRT to primary tumor, nephrectomy 4 weeks later. Serial blood draws occurred at baseline and 2 and 4 weeks post-SBRT. The tumor was a clear cell renal cell carcinoma. Sequencing was performed with immunoSEQ multiplex PCR; in TCRdb, only in-frame clones are kept and a portion is missing. The table has 150,000 or so clones, roughly nine tenths seen once. Overall study results and limits: From baseline, blood top tumor clonotypes peaked at 2 weeks post-radiation.

The V end lost 2 bases, the J end lost 4 bases, and 14 bases lay between the germline ends. The CDR3 totals 15 residues. Germline lookup yields CDR1 SGHTA and CDR2 FQGNSA. This clone occurred a few times. The antigen is undetermined. The sequenced sample was blood, obtained from a patient whose treatment included radiotherapy and nephrectomy. This sequence originates from a woman between 65 and 79 years old with renal cell carcinoma. The chain combines TRBV7-2 with TRBJ2-5; a weak D match, TRBD1 (5 bases). The CDR3 DNA reads TGTGCCAGCAGCTTAATGTCAGGGCCACGAGAGACCCAGTACTTC. Protein sequence: CASSLMSGPRETQYF.